Below are 4 T cell receptor beta chains sequenced from a single sample in a study of blood T cell repertoires in COVID-19. The method was immunoSEQ multiplex PCR; TCRdb's version includes in-frame clones alone and lacks a portion of them. The data hold about 170,000 clones, with approximately 88% observed a single time. The specimen sequenced was peripheral blood. Source of these receptors: a woman aged 80 or older with active or convalescent COVID-19.

The rearrangement joins TRBV5-6 to TRBJ1-5; 12 bases are a match to TRBD1. Germline CDR1 reads SGHDT; CDR2 reads YYEEEE. The V and J ends lost 3 bases and 4 bases, in that order; junction bases with no gene match: 8. CDR3 length: 17 residues. The CDR3 protein is CASSSGTGGLGNQPQHF. The CDR3, as DNA: TGTGCCAGCAGCTCCGGGACAGGGGGCCTAGGGAATCAGCCCCAGCATTTT. Full variable domain (rest looked up from reference TRBV5-6 and TRBJ1-5): DAGVTQSPTHLIKTRGQQVTLRCSPKSGHDTVSWYQQALGQGPQFIFQYYEEEERQRGNFPDRFSGHQFPNYSSELNVNALLLGDSALYLCASSSGTGGLGNQPQHFGDGTRLSIL.

V is TRBV6-5 and J is TRBJ1-2; 9 nucleotides align to TRBD1. The CDR3 spans 16 residues. V lost 2 bases, J lost 6 bases, and 10 bases stayed unmatched. Germline values: CDR1 MNHEY, CDR2 SVGAGI. This chain's CDR3 is CASSYLLGQGPNGYTF. The CDR3 nucleotides are TGTGCCAGCAGTTACCTCCTGGGACAGGGCCCCAATGGCTACACCTTC.

This chain connects TRBV14 to TRBJ2-1, with 8 bases fitting TRBD2. The junction had 3 bases not matched to a gene; V was cut back by 4 bases and J by 1 base. This CDR3 is 15 amino acids long. Germline CDR1 reads SGHDN; CDR2 reads FVKESK. The DNA of the CDR3 is TGTGCCAGCAGCCCCGGGACTAGGTCCTACAATGAGCAGTTCTTC. It yields the protein CASSPGTRSYNEQFF.

This chain joins TRBV6-4 and TRBJ1-2, with D possibly TRBD1 on 5 matching bases. CDR3 length: 13 residues. Trimming shortened V by 5 bases and J by 4 bases, and 11 bases separated the two germline ends. From germline, CDR1 is MRHNA and CDR2 SNTAGT. The CDR3 nucleotides are TGTGCCAGCAGTCCCGGGACTACCTATGGCTACACCTTC. Translation: CASSPGTTYGYTF.